The source of this T cell receptor beta chain is a study of T cells of healthy individuals. One entry per CDR3 protein, called by TCRdb with MiXCR from the 5' RACE reads. The data contain 63,000 or so distinct CDR3 sequences, about 17% of them singletons. V was clipped by 7 bases and J by 5 bases, with 10 bases between them. The CDR3 sequence is 12 residues long. The TCR sequence derives from a human donor in good health. V usage is TRBV12-3 or TRBV12-4 and J usage is TRBJ2-3; D gene ambiguous. This CDR3 reads CASTGGVDTQYF. The DNA for the CDR3 is TGTGCCAGCACAGGTGGTGTAGATACGCAGTATTTT.